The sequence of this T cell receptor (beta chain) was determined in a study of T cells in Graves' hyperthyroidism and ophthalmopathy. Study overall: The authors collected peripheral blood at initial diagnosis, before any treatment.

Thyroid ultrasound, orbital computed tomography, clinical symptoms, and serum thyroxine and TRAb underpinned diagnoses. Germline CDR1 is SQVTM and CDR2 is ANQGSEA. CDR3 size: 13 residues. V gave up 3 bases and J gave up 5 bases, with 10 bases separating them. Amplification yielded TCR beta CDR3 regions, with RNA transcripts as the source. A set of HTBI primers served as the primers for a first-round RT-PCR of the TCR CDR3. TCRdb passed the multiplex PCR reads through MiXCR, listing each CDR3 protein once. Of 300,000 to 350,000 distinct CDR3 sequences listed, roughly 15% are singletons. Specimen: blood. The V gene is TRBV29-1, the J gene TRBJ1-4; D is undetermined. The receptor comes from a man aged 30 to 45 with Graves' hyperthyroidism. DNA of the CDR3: TGCAGCGTTGAGTTACAAGGGAATGAAAAACTGTTTTTT. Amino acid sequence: CSVELQGNEKLFF. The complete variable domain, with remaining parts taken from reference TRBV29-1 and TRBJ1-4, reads SAVISQKPSRDICQRGTSLTIQCQVDSQVTMMFWYRQQPGQSLTLIATANQGSEATYESGFVIDKFPISRPNLTFSTLTVSNMSPEDSSIYLCSVELQGNEKLFFGSGTQLSVL.